One and the same sample provided the 19 T cell receptor beta chains below, sequenced in a study of post-analysis software for immune sequencing data. Broader study findings: The study found TRBV5-6, TRBV5-1 and TRBV20-1 among about 5 TRBV segments more frequent in patients than controls.

These receptors' antigens are unknown. Unique molecular identifiers had been added to the TCR beta cDNA libraries. One entry per CDR3 protein, called by TCRdb with MiXCR from the PCR reads. The top ten clones hold 10% to 12% of a sample with hundreds of thousands of distinct CDR3 sequences, roughly three fifths of them seen once. Sequenced: blood. The receptors originated from a girl aged 2-10 years with multiple sclerosis.

In its sample, this clonotype was seen a few times. The V gene is TRBV3-1, the J gene TRBJ2-1; D might be TRBD2 (7 bases). Trimming left V 0 bases short and J 6 bases short, with 21 bases between. Germline loops: CDR1 LGHDT, CDR2 YNNKEL (reference sequence). There are 18 residues in the CDR3. CDR3 DNA sequence: TGTGCCAGCAGCCAAGAGCGAGCCCGGGGGGCCAGACCCAATGAGCAGTTCTTC. Encoded protein: CASSQERARGARPNEQFF.

The rearrangement joins TRBV27 to TRBJ2-7; 11 bases fit TRBD2. Per germline, CDR1 MNHEY and CDR2 SMNVEV (reference sequence). The CDR3 covers 15 residues. With 5 bases clipped from V and 3 bases from J, the junction kept 6 bases outside the gene matches. The CDR3 sequence is CASSLGTSGFYEQYF. In DNA form, the CDR3 reads TGTGCCAGCAGTCTAGGGACTAGCGGTTTCTACGAGCAGTACTTC.

The V call is TRBV24-1, the J call TRBJ2-5; D remains unclear. The CDR3 covers 16 residues. Per the germline V gene, CDR1 is KGHDR and CDR2 is SFDVKD. Trimming left V 4 bases short and J 3 bases short, with 17 bases between. This CDR3 reads CATSDLLRVEEETQYF. DNA for the CDR3: TGTGCCACCAGTGACCTCCTCCGCGTGGAAGAAGAGACCCAGTACTTC.

For this clonotype: The junction and the germline gene differ at one end; a read error may be behind it. The genes are TRBV6-1 and TRBJ2-5; either TRBD1 or TRBD2 may fit D (5 bases each). CDR1 is MNHNS and CDR2 is SASEGT in the germline V gene. This CDR3 comprises 14 residues. The CDR3 bases are TGTGCCTGCAGTGGGACCGACCCGGAAGAGACCCAGTACTTC. This sequence encodes CACSGTDPEETQYF.

CDR3: CASAASGSYNEQFF. DNA of the CDR3: TGTGCCAGCGCCGCAAGTGGGTCCTACAATGAGCAGTTCTTC. This chain joins TRBV7-3 and TRBJ2-1; unclear D gene. The CDR3 loop spans 14 amino acids. In germline, CDR1 is SGHTA, CDR2 FQGTGA. The V end lost 8 bases, the J end lost 1 base, and 12 bases lay between the germline ends.

This rearrangement joins TRBV6-2 or TRBV6-3 to TRBJ2-1; perhaps TRBD1 as D (5 bases). V lost 5 bases and J lost 6, with 20 bases in between. The germline V gene has CDR1 MNHEY and CDR2 SVGEGT. The CDR3 is 16 residues long. CDR3 in amino acids: CASSRQLMGSGNEQFF. CDR3 DNA sequence: TGTGCCAGCAGTCGACAGCTGATGGGGTCGGGCAATGAGCAGTTCTTC.

Note on this clonotype: Germline is not matched at one junction end, which may reflect a read error. This chain joins TRBV7-2 and TRBJ2-5; no reliable D call. The CDR3 runs 16 residues. Germline CDR1 and CDR2: SGHTA and FQGNSA. The CDR3 coding sequence is TGTGCCAGCAGCTTAGCTATTATGGAACACCAAGAGACTCAGTACTTC. It specifies CASSLAIMEHQETQYF.

The chain is built from TRBV29-1 and TRBJ1-2, with D unclear. The germline gives CDR1 SQVTM, CDR2 ANQGSEA. Trimming shortened V by 7 bases and J by 8 bases, and 5 bases separated the two germline ends. The CDR3 has 8 residues. The CDR3 sequence: CSGGGYTF. The DNA for the CDR3 is TGCAGCGGCGGCGGCTACACCTTC.

CDR3 sequence: CSRSSPPYNEQFF. The CDR3 coding sequence is TGCAGCCGGTCTTCCCCTCCTTACAATGAGCAGTTCTTC. The rearrangement links TRBV29-1 to TRBJ2-1, with no clear D. CDR3 length equals 13 residues. V was shortened by 8 bases and J by 4 bases, with 15 bases between the two germline ends. Germline V gives CDR1 SQVTM, CDR2 ANQGSEA.

Of note for this clonotype: Only one base separates this from a far larger clonotype, so it likely reflects a read error. The V and J genes are TRBV12-3 or TRBV12-4 and TRBJ2-7, with TRBD1 matching over 7 bases. The CDR3 length is 12 residues. The CDR3 DNA reads as TGTGCCAGCAGTTCACAGGGGTACGAGCGGTACTTC. Amino acids: CASSSQGYERYF.

The V call is TRBV29-1, the J call TRBJ1-2; possible D gene TRBD1, 5 bases. Trimming shortened V by 5 bases and J by 5 bases, and 15 bases separated the two germline ends. The CDR3 contains 13 residues. CDR1 is SQVTM, CDR2 ANQGSEA, per germline. In DNA form, the CDR3 reads TGCAGCGTTCTGACAGAAGTTGGGTATGGCTACACCTTC. It is translated as CSVLTEVGYGYTF.

This clonotype was recorded once. V usage is TRBV5-6 and J usage is TRBJ2-1; no definite D call. This CDR3 is 14 amino acids long. Germline V gene lookup returns CDR1 SGHDT and CDR2 YYEEEE. Between the trimmed V and J ends, which lost 4 bases and 5 bases, there was a span of 13 bases. This chain's CDR3 is CASSPVRLNNEQFF. DNA of the CDR3: TGTGCCAGCAGCCCTGTTCGCCTGAACAATGAGCAGTTCTTC. Combining the CDR3 with reference TRBV5-6 and TRBJ2-1 gives the whole variable domain DAGVTQSPTHLIKTRGQQVTLRCSPKSGHDTVSWYQQALGQGPQFIFQYYEEEERQRGNFPDRFSGHQFPNYSSELNVNALLLGDSALYLCASSPVRLNNEQFFGPGTRLTVL.

The CDR3 spells CASSADSSGNTIYF. CDR3 DNA sequence: TGCGCCAGCAGCGCCGACAGCTCTGGAAACACCATATATTTT. V is TRBV5-1 and J is TRBJ1-3, with D possibly TRBD1 on 5 matching bases. Trimming removed 4 bases at V and 0 bases at J, with 8 bases between. Looked up from germline, CDR1 is SGHRS and CDR2 is YFSETQ. This CDR3 is 14 amino acids long.

This clonotype came up a few times. This chain joins TRBV29-1 and TRBJ2-5, with D maybe TRBD1 (6 bases). CDR1 SQVTM and CDR2 ANQGSEA come from the germline V gene. Trimming took 3 bases from V and 5 from J, leaving 13 bases between them. The CDR3 contains 13 residues. CDR3 bases: TGCAGCGTTGAGTCGGACAGTCGGGAGACCCAGTACTTC. It yields the protein CSVESDSRETQYF. The whole variable domain, filled in from reference TRBV29-1 and TRBJ2-5, reads SAVISQKPSRDICQRGTSLTIQCQVDSQVTMMFWYRQQPGQSLTLIATANQGSEATYESGFVIDKFPISRPNLTFSTLTVSNMSPEDSSIYLCSVESDSRETQYFGPGTRLLVL.

The chain has TRBV7-9 and TRBJ2-1; TRBD2 matches at 11 bases. This CDR3 contains 16 residues. The J segment lost 4 bases and the V segment lost 5 bases, leaving 7 bases of the junction unmatched. Germline CDR1 reads SEHNR; CDR2 reads FQNEAQ (reference sequence). The CDR3 region has the DNA TGTGCCAGCAGCCTCATGGGACTAGCGGAGTACAATGAGCAGTTCTTC. Protein sequence: CASSLMGLAEYNEQFF.

This clonotype was counted between two and nine times. The chain joins TRBV29-1 to TRBJ2-7; no firm D call. V gave up 0 bases and J gave up 3 bases, with 12 bases separating them. Germline values: CDR1 SQVTM, CDR2 ANQGSEA. The CDR3 extends over 14 amino acids. The CDR3 is CSVEESSAVYEQYF. The DNA for the CDR3 is TGCAGCGTTGAAGAATCCAGCGCGGTCTACGAGCAGTACTTC.

This clonotype was seen a handful of times. The chain is built from TRBV12-3 or TRBV12-4 and TRBJ2-1; no clear D. The CDR3 has 14 residues. Trimming stripped 4 bases from V and 6 bases from J, with 13 bases between. CDR3 in amino acids: CASSSPTTANEQFF. The CDR3 nucleotides read TGTGCCAGCAGTTCCCCCACTACCGCCAATGAGCAGTTCTTC.

The genes are TRBV12-3 or TRBV12-4 and TRBJ2-2; 9 bases are shared with TRBD1. This CDR3 has 13 residues. The V segment lost 5 bases and the J segment 6 bases; nucleotides outside the gene matches: 1. CDR3 in amino acids: CASSRDRAGELFF. The CDR3 nucleotides are TGTGCCAGCAGTCGGGACAGGGCCGGGGAGCTGTTTTTT.

The chain joins TRBV20-1 to TRBJ2-1, with a tentative D call TRBD1 (6 bases). Germline V gene sequence: CDR1 DFQATT, CDR2 SNEGSKA (reference sequence). V shed 2 bases and J shed 6 bases, with 17 bases lying between them. The CDR3 extends over 15 amino acids. This CDR3 reads CSARRGSGDGNEQFF. As DNA, the CDR3 is TGCAGTGCTAGAAGGGGGTCTGGGGATGGCAATGAGCAGTTCTTC.